Sequencing of this T cell receptor beta chain was carried out in a study of OX40 agonist ivuxolimab in advanced cancers. Study information: People in dose escalation had one of these cancers: hepatocellular carcinoma, melanoma, renal cell or head and neck cancer. Prior anti-PD-1, anti-PD-L1 or anti-CTLA-4 therapy did not bar entry, and more than 35% had some. General observations from the study: Expanded clones were, on average, more numerous in CD8+ T cells than in CD4+. Clonal expansion was among the lowest in partial responders at 0.1-3.0 mg/kg, especially CD8+.

Profiled with immunoSEQ multiplex PCR; TCRdb holds only in-frame clones, not every one. The top ten clones hold 2.8% of a sample with about 70,000 clones, about nine tenths of them seen once. J lost 3 bases, V lost 6 bases, and 9 bases had no gene match. The germline V gene encodes CDR1 SNHLY and CDR2 FYNNEI. The CDR3 covers 15 residues. A word on this clone: Its target is not known.

This chain uses TRBV2 with TRBJ2-3; 7 bases match TRBD1. The source material was CD4+ or CD8+ T cells sorted from blood, sampled in a trial of the OX40 agonist ivuxolimab. The source is an adult with an advanced solid tumor such as melanoma, head and neck, liver or kidney cancer. The CDR3 loop is CASRFPTGSTDTQYF. The DNA for the CDR3 is TGTGCCAGCAGGTTTCCGACAGGGAGTACAGATACGCAGTATTTT.